This TCR beta chain emerged from a study of metastatic and nonmetastatic thyroid tumors. Study information: Blood and tumor or nodule tissue repertoires from malignant and benign thyroid patients were compared.

Per the authors' pipeline: In papillary thyroid cancer, a distant-metastasis classifier was built using CDR3 differences across clinicopathological groups. TCRdb re-processed the PCR reads through MiXCR. The V and J calls and clone size are TCRdb's, not the authors'. The repertoire includes 20,000 to 25,000 clones, just over 20% of them detected once, and roughly 28% sits in the top ten. Germline CDR1 reads MNHNS; CDR2 reads SASEGT. V lost 5 bases and J lost 6; bases outside the gene matches: 10. CDR3 size: 14 residues. This clone was detected only a few times. Thyroid surgery had not been preceded by any treatment in any patient.

The clonotype comes from a female donor with papillary thyroid cancer or a benign thyroid nodule (not recorded which). Some clones in this sample may be carry-over from other donors' samples. This chain uses TRBV6-1 with TRBJ2-7; 7 bases are shared with TRBD1. The sample was blood. The chain's CDR3 is CASSRGQNIVEQYF. Here the CDR3 DNA reads TGTGCCAGCAGTAGGGGGCAAAACATTGTCGAGCAGTACTTC.